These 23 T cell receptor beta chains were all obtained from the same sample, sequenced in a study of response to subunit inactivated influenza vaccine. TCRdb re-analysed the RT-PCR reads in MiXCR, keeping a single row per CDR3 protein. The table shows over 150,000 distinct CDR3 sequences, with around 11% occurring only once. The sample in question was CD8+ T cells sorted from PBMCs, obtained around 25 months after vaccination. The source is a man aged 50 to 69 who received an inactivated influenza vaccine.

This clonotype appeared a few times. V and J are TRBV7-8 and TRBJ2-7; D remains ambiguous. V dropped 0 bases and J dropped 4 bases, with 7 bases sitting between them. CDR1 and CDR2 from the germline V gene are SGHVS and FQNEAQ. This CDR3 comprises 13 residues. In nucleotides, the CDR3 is TGTGCCAGCAGCTTAGCTGCGGTTTACGAGCAGTACTTC. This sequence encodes CASSLAAVYEQYF.

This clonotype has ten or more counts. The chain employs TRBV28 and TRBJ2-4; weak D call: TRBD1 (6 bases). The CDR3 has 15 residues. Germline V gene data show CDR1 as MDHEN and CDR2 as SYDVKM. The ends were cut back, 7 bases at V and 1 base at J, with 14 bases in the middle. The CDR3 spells CASTQGLGAKNIQYF. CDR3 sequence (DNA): TGTGCCAGCACACAGGGTTTGGGGGCCAAAAACATTCAGTACTTC.

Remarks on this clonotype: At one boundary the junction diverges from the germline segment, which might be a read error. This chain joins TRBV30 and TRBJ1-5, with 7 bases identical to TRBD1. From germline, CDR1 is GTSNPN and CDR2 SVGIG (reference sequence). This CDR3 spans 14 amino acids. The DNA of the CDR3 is TGTGACTGGAGTGTAGGGACAGCCAATCAGCCCCAGCATTTT. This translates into CDWSVGTANQPQHF. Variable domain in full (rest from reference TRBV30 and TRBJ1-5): SQTIHQWPATLVQPVGSPLSLECTVEGTSNPNLYWYRQAAGRGLQLLFYSVGIGQISSEVPQNLSASRPQDRQFILSSKKLLLSDSGFYLCDWSVGTANQPQHFGDGTRLSIL.

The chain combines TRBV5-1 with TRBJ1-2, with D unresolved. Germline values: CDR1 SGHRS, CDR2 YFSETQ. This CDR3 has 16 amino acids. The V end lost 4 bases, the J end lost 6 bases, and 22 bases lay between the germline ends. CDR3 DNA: TGCGCCAGCAGCCCCGTGGTCCCCCGGATCTTAAATGGCTACACCTTC. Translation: CASSPVVPRILNGYTF.

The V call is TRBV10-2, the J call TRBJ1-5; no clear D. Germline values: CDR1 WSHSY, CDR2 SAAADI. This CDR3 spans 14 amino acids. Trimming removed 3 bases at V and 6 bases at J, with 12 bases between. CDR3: CASSDYSPSQPQHF. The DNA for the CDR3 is TGCGCCAGCAGTGACTACAGTCCGAGTCAGCCCCAGCATTTT.

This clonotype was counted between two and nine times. The DNA for the CDR3 is TGCGCCAGCAGCTATACTAGCGGGGACACCGGGGAGCTGTTTTTT. Translating gives CASSYTSGDTGELFF. V is TRBV5-1 and J is TRBJ2-2; TRBD2 aligns across 10 bases. The V gene's germline CDR1 is SGHRS and CDR2 YFSETQ. Losses at the gene ends were 3 bases for V and 3 bases for J; bases not matched to a gene: 2. CDR3 size: 15 residues.

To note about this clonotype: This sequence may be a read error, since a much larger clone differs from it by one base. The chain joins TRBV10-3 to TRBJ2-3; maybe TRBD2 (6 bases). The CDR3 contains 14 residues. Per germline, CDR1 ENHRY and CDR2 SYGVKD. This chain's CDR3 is CTISGGWDEDTQYF. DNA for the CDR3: TGTACCATCAGTGGAGGGTGGGATGAAGATACGCAGTATTTT.

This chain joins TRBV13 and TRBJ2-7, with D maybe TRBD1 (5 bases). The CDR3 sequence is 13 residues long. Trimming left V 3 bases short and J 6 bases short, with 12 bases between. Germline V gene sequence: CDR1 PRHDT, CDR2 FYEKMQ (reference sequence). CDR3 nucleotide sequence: TGTGCCAGCAGCTTCCGCCAGGGCCGCGAGCAGTACTTC. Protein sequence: CASSFRQGREQYF.

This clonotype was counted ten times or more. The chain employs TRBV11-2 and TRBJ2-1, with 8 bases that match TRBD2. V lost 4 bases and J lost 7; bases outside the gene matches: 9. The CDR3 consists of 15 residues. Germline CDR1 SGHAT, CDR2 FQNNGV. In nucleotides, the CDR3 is TGTGCCAGCAGCTCCCCAGCGGGAGTGGGTAATGAGCAGTTCTTC. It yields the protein CASSSPAGVGNEQFF.

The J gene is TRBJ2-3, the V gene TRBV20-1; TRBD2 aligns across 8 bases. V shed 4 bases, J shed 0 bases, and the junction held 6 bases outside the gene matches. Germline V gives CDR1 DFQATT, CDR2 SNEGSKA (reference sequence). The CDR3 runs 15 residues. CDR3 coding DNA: TGCAGTGCTACTAACATAGCGGGGAGCACAGATACGCAGTATTTT. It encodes CSATNIAGSTDTQYF.

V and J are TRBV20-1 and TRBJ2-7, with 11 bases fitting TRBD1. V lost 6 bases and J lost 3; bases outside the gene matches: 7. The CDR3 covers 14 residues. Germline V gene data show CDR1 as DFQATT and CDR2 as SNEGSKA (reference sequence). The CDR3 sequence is CSAQTGTGGYEQYF. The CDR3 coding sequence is TGCAGTGCGCAAACCGGGACAGGGGGCTACGAGCAGTACTTC.

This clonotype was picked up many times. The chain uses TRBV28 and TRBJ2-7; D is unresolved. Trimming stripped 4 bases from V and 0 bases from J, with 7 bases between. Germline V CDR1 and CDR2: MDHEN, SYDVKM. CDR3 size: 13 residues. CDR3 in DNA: TGTGCCAGCAGTTGGACCAGCTCCTACGAGCAGTACTTC. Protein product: CASSWTSSYEQYF.

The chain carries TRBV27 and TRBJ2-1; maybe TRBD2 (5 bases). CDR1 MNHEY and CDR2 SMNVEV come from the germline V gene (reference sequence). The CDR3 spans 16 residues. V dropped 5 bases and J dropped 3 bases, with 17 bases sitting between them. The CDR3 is CASSPVGGWGYNEQFF. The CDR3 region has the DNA TGTGCCAGCAGTCCCGTGGGCGGGTGGGGCTACAATGAGCAGTTCTTC.

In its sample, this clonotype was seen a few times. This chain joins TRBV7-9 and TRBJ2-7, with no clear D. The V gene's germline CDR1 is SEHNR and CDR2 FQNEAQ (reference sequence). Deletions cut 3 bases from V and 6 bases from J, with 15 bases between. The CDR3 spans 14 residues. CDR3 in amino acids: CASSFVGELVEQYF. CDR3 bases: TGTGCCAGCAGCTTCGTAGGAGAGTTAGTCGAGCAGTACTTC.

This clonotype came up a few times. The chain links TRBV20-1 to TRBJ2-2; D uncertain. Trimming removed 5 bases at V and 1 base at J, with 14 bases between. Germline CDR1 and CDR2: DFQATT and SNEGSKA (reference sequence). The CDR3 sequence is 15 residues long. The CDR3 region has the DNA TGCAGTGCTCCGAACTCTCCGGTGAACACCGGGGAGCTGTTTTTT. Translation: CSAPNSPVNTGELFF.

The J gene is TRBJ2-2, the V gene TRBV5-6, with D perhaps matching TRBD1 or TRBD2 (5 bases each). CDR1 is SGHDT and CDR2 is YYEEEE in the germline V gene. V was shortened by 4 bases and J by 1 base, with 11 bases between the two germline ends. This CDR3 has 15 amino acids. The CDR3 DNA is TGTGCCAGCAGCCCCGGGGCAGTGAACACCGGGGAGCTGTTTTTT. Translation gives CASSPGAVNTGELFF.

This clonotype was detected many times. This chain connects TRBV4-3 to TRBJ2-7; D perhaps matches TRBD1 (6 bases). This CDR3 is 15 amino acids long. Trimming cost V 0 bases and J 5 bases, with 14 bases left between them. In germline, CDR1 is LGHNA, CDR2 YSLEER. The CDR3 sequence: CASSQDKSRGHEQYF. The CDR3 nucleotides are TGCGCCAGCAGCCAAGATAAGAGCAGGGGTCACGAGCAGTACTTC.

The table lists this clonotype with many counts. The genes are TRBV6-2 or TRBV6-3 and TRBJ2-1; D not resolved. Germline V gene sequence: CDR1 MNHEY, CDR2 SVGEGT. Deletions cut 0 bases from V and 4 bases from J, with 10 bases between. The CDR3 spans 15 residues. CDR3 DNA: TGTGCCAGCAGTTACTCGGCGGTAGAATACAATGAGCAGTTCTTC. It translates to CASSYSAVEYNEQFF.

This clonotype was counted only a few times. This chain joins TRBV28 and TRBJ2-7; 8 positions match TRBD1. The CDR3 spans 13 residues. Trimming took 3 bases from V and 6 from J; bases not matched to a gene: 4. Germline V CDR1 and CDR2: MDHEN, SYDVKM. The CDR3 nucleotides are TGTGCCAGCAGTTTGGACAGGGTCGGCGAGCAGTACTTC. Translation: CASSLDRVGEQYF.

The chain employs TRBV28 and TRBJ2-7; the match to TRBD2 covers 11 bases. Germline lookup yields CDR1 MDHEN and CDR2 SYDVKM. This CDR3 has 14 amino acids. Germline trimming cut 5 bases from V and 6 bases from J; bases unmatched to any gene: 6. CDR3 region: CASSVLAGAGEQYF. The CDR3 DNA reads TGTGCCAGCAGTGTACTAGCGGGAGCTGGCGAGCAGTACTTC. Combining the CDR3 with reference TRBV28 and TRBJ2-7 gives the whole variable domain DVKVTQSSRYLVKRTGEKVFLECVQDMDHENMFWYRQDPGLGLRLIYFSYDVKMKEKGDIPEGYSVSREKKERFSLILESASTNQTSMYLCASSVLAGAGEQYFGPGTRLTVT.

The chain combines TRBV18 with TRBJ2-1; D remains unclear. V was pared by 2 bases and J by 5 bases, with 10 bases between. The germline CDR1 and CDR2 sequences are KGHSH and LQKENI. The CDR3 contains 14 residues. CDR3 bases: TGTGCCAGCTCACCATTTTCGCTGGACAATGAGCAGTTCTTC. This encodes CASSPFSLDNEQFF.

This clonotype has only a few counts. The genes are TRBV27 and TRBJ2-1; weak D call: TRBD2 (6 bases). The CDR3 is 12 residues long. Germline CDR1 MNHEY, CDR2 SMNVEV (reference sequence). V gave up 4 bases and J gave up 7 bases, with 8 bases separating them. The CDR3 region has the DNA TGTGCCAGCAGTTCACTAGCTAATGAGCAGTTCTTC. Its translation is CASSSLANEQFF.

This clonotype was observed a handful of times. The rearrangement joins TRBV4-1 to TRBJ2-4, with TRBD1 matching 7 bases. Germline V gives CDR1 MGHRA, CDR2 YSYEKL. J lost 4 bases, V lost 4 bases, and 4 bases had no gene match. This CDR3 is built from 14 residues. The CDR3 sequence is CASSRTGEKNIQYF. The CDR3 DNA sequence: TGCGCCAGCAGCCGTACAGGGGAGAAAAACATTCAGTACTTC.